This T cell receptor (beta chain) originates from a study of control samples from healthy donors and cancer patients (dated by TCRdb to the early 2020s). Based on the germline V gene (reference sequence), the CDR1 and CDR2 sequences are LNHDA and SQIVND. The CDR3 has 12 amino acids, counting the end cysteine and phenylalanine. The retained sequence is limited to the CDR3, 36 bases, with the frame set at the first base. V is cut back by 6 bases and J by 6 bases, with 3 bases in the junction unmatched. About this clone: Its cognate antigen has yet to be identified. No clone much larger than this one lies a single base away; base qualities are absent.

The library was obtained by the immunoSEQ multiplex PCR assay. TCRdb carries this immuneACCESS record with in-frame sequences only. Its versions omit some clonotypes, under half of them owing to an unresolved V gene in the studies checked, with the rest unexplained. The sample has around 80,000 clones on record, 90% to 95% of them singletons. The top ten clonotypes cover approximately 16% of the sample. Input material: blood. The chain employs TRBV19 and TRBJ1-2; TRBD1 matches 8 bases in the middle. The sequence was obtained from a man between 45 and 60 years old in good health. In nucleotides, the sequence is TGTGCCAGTAGAACCAGGGGGCATGGCTACACCTTC. Protein translation: CASRTRGHGYTF.